The source of this TCR beta chain is a study of T-cell reconstitution after alpha-beta-depleted transplantation in children. Using unique molecular identifiers, the investigators prepared the TCRbeta library. TCRdb passed the PCR reads through MiXCR, listing each CDR3 protein once. Among 450,000 to 500,000 distinct CDR3 sequences listed, roughly an eighth were seen once. The CDR3 length is 15 residues. The V and J ends lost 2 bases and 3 bases, in that order; junction bases with no gene match: 2. Germline CDR1 and CDR2: SGDLS and YYNGEE. The source is a human donor who donated a stem cell graft to a child with combined immunodeficiency. The chain couples TRBV9 to TRBJ2-2; 9 bases are shared with TRBD1. The sequences come from PBMCs from the stem cell graft donor, collected from the stem cell graft. CDR3 in DNA: TGTGCCAGCAGCGTGGACAGGGGAGACACCGGGGAGCTGTTTTTT. Translation: CASSVDRGDTGELFF.